This T cell receptor beta chain was found in a study of T-cell memory formation after mild COVID-19. For the study at large: There were largely donor-specific TCR clusters. General observations from the study: CM and EM subsets held most contracting CD4+ clones; EMRA held CD8+ ones. CD4+ bias marked clones expanding day 15 to 37, unlike balanced contracting clones.

The CDR3 spans 16 residues. V shed 4 bases, J shed 4 bases, and the junction held 8 bases outside the gene matches. The germline V gene encodes CDR1 SNHLY and CDR2 FYNNEI. Using its own MiXCR run on the 5' RACE reads, TCRdb lists one record per CDR3 protein. Of hundreds of thousands of distinct CDR3 sequences listed, roughly 20% were seen once; the top ten hold approximately 8%. As to this clonotype: Its antigen is not identified.

Sequenced input: PBMCs or a T cell subset sorted from them (not recorded which). This TCR was recovered from an adult woman who had mild COVID-19 (a few samples of this study predate the infection). Cell type and time point are not known. The V and J genes are TRBV2 and TRBJ2-7; 12 nucleotides line up with TRBD2. The DNA for the CDR3 is TGTGCCAGCAGTGCAGACACTAGCGGGAGGTGGTACGAGCAGTACTTC. Translated, it gives CASSADTSGRWYEQYF. The full variable domain, with the rest looked up from reference TRBV2 and TRBJ2-7, is EPEVTQTPSHQVTQMGQEVILRCVPISNHLYFYWYRQILGQKVEFLVSFYNNEISEKSEIFDDQFSVERPDGSNFTLKIRSTKLEDSAMYFCASSADTSGRWYEQYFGPGTRLTVT.